This T cell receptor (beta chain) was sequenced in a study of control samples from healthy donors and cancer patients. Assay used: immunoSEQ multiplex PCR; TCRdb lists only in-frame clones, some missing. The profile covers about 58,000 clones, with approximately 94% appearing a single time and around 4% taken by the ten largest. CDR3 size: 18 residues. Germline lookup yields CDR1 SGDLS and CDR2 YYNGEE. V was cut by 0 bases and J by 8 bases, with 21 bases left in between. Sequencing used blood. This rearrangement joins TRBV9 to TRBJ1-6, with D perhaps TRBD1 (5 bases). The source of this sequence is a man aged 30 to 45 in good health. CDR3 DNA: TGTGCCAGCAGCGTAGGGATAACAGGTCCTTCGTGGGATTCACCCCTCCACTTT. Translation gives CASSVGITGPSWDSPLHF.